The rows below give T cell receptor beta chains drawn from one sample of a study of blood T cell repertoires in COVID-19. Using immunoSEQ multiplex PCR, the repertoire was profiled, and TCRdb retains in-frame clones only, with some absent. Among more than 80,000 clones, approximately 89% were seen once, and the ten largest hold roughly 10%. Sequencing was done on a sample of peripheral blood. The receptors were sampled from a man older than 75 with acute or convalescent COVID-19. CDR3s include the opening cysteine and the closing phenylalanine or tryptophan. A D gene is named only where the DNA matches it firmly. Clone sizes are given selectively: once, few, many, or a class where the clone is expanded.

d_call: TRBD1; clone_size: .; v_call: TRBV19; j_call: TRBJ1-5; cdr3_aa: CASSPGQGVTDQPQHF; cdr3_nt: TGTGCCAGTAGCCCCGGACAGGGGGTCACAGATCAGCCCCAGCATTTT
d_call: .; clone_size: .; v_call: TRBV2; j_call: TRBJ1-4; cdr3_aa: CASSGMGGVEKLFF; cdr3_nt: TGTGCCAGCAGTGGGATGGGGGGAGTGGAAAAACTGTTTTTT
d_call: .; clone_size: .; v_call: TRBV7-9; j_call: TRBJ1-2; cdr3_aa: CASTIPGGVNYGYTF; cdr3_nt: TGTGCCAGCACCATCCCGGGGGGGGTCAACTATGGCTACACCTTC
d_call: .; clone_size: .; v_call: TRBV4-1; j_call: TRBJ1-3; cdr3_aa: CASSPLPSGASGNTIYF; cdr3_nt: TGCGCCAGCAGCCCCCTCCCAAGCGGGGCCTCTGGAAACACCATATATTTT
d_call: .; clone_size: .; v_call: TRBV10-2; j_call: TRBJ1-1; cdr3_aa: CASSSGIRTEAFF; cdr3_nt: TGCGCCAGCAGTTCGGGAATAAGGACTGAAGCTTTCTTT
d_call: .; clone_size: .; v_call: TRBV13; j_call: TRBJ2-1; cdr3_aa: CASSFPQEGNEQFF; cdr3_nt: TGTGCCAGCAGCTTTCCACAGGAGGGCAATGAGCAGTTCTTC
d_call: TRBD2; clone_size: once; v_call: TRBV18; j_call: TRBJ2-1; cdr3_aa: CASSPRQAGGPTDEQFF; cdr3_nt: TGTGCCAGCTCACCACGACAGGCGGGAGGGCCTACCGATGAGCAGTTCTTC
d_call: .; clone_size: .; v_call: TRBV18; j_call: TRBJ1-5; cdr3_aa: CASSPSLLPDQPQHF; cdr3_nt: TGTGCCAGCTCACCATCTCTTTTGCCGGATCAGCCCCAGCATTTT
d_call: TRBD2; clone_size: few; v_call: TRBV6-6; j_call: TRBJ2-3; cdr3_aa: CASSYGLAGSGTQYF; cdr3_nt: TGTGCCAGCAGTTACGGTCTAGCGGGGTCGGGTACGCAGTATTTT
d_call: .; clone_size: .; v_call: TRBV5-1; j_call: TRBJ1-5; cdr3_aa: CASSPSGGSNQPQHF; cdr3_nt: TGCGCCAGCAGCCCCTCGGGGGGTAGCAATCAGCCCCAGCATTTT
d_call: .; clone_size: .; v_call: TRBV12-3/TRBV12-4; j_call: TRBJ2-7; cdr3_aa: CASSLAGTREQYF; cdr3_nt: TGTGCCAGCAGTTTAGCCGGGACTCGGGAGCAGTACTTC
d_call: .; clone_size: .; v_call: TRBV14; j_call: TRBJ1-2; cdr3_aa: CASSQGSGLGYGYTF; cdr3_nt: TGTGCCAGCAGCCAGGGATCAGGGCTGGGCTATGGCTACACCTTC
d_call: .; clone_size: .; v_call: TRBV5-1; j_call: TRBJ1-2; cdr3_aa: CASSLEGYGYTF; cdr3_nt: TGCGCCAGCAGCTTGGAGGGGTATGGCTACACCTTC
d_call: TRBD1; clone_size: .; v_call: TRBV4-2; j_call: TRBJ1-2; cdr3_aa: CASSQDRGNTYGYTF; cdr3_nt: TGTGCCAGCAGCCAAGACAGGGGGAATACCTATGGCTACACTTTC
d_call: TRBD1; clone_size: .; v_call: TRBV4-1; j_call: TRBJ1-5; cdr3_aa: CASSNDPGQGFSLTNQPQHF; cdr3_nt: TGCGCCAGCAGCAATGACCCGGGACAGGGATTTTCACTTACCAATCAGCCCCAGCATTTT
d_call: .; clone_size: .; v_call: TRBV5-1; j_call: TRBJ2-5; cdr3_aa: CASSLGGAGNQETQYF; cdr3_nt: TGCGCCAGCAGCTTGGGCGGCGCAGGGAACCAAGAGACCCAGTACTTC
d_call: TRBD1; clone_size: .; v_call: TRBV10-3; j_call: TRBJ2-5; cdr3_aa: CAISEPWTGRGTQYF; cdr3_nt: TGTGCCATCAGTGAGCCCTGGACAGGGCGGGGGACCCAGTACTTC
d_call: .; clone_size: few; v_call: TRBV3-1/TRBV3-2; j_call: TRBJ1-6; cdr3_aa: CASSQPTETYNSPLHF; cdr3_nt: TGTGCCAGCAGCCAACCTACCGAGACCTATAATTCACCCCTCCACTTT